The 11 T cell receptor beta chains listed next were all sequenced from one sample in a study of T cell responses to AZD1222 COVID-19 vaccine. Sequencing was performed with immunoSEQ multiplex PCR; in TCRdb, only in-frame clones are kept and a portion is missing. Of some 100,000 clones listed, roughly 90% are singletons. This specimen was peripheral blood, taken on day 0 of AZD1222 vaccination. The receptors were sampled from an adult in good health.

The chain employs TRBV14 and TRBJ2-7; D remains ambiguous. The germline gives CDR1 SGHDN, CDR2 FVKESK. This CDR3 contains 18 residues. Trimming pared 0 bases from V and 0 bases from J, leaving 18 bases between. The CDR3 nucleotides are TGTGCCAGCAGCCAAGATCCCAGGCTGGGCCGGTTCTCCTACGAGCAGTACTTC. Amino acids: CASSQDPRLGRFSYEQYF.

CDR3 in amino acids: CAWSVGLEPGELFF. The DNA for the CDR3 is TGTGCCTGGAGTGTAGGGCTAGAGCCCGGGGAGCTGTTTTTT. The V call is TRBV30, the J call TRBJ2-2; D is unclear. This CDR3 region has 14 residues. V was clipped by 0 bases and J by 6 bases, with 11 bases between them. CDR1 is GTSNPN and CDR2 is SVGIG in the germline V gene (reference sequence).

This chain links TRBV7-2 with TRBJ1-5; possibly TRBD1 for D (5 bases). The V gene's germline CDR1 is SGHTA and CDR2 FQGNSA. Trimming cost V 7 bases and J 1 base, with 8 bases left between them. CDR3 length: 13 amino acids. CDR3 in DNA: TGTGCCAGCAACCGACAGAGCAATCAGCCCCAGCATTTT. As protein: CASNRQSNQPQHF.

V usage is TRBV10-2 and J usage is TRBJ1-5; maybe TRBD1 (6 bases). The length of the CDR3 is 16 residues. V lost 5 bases to trimming and J lost 3 bases, with 17 bases between them. Germline V gene sequence: CDR1 WSHSY, CDR2 SAAADI. The CDR3 region is CASSNPPQGYNQPQHF. CDR3 nucleotide sequence: TGCGCCAGCAGTAATCCGCCACAGGGTTACAATCAGCCCCAGCATTTT.

This chain links TRBV6-5 with TRBJ2-3; D gene uncertain. The CDR3 contains 13 residues. Germline values: CDR1 MNHEY, CDR2 SVGAGI. Here the CDR3 DNA reads TGTTCCCTTAGTTTCGCTCCCACAGATACGCAGTATTTT. Translation: CSLSFAPTDTQYF.

This clone was observed once. This sequence joins TRBV28 and TRBJ2-7; D is unresolved. Trimming left V 4 bases short and J 5 bases short, with 9 bases between. Germline V CDR1 and CDR2: MDHEN, SYDVKM. CDR3 length: 12 residues. CDR3 nucleotide sequence: TGTGCCAGCAGTTCCGGGCAAGACGAGCAGTACTTC. This translates into CASSSGQDEQYF.

The chain carries TRBV7-2 and TRBJ1-3; no reliable D call. Trimming took 4 bases from V and 3 from J, leaving 22 bases between them. Germline assignment: CDR1 SGHTA and CDR2 FQGNSA. The CDR3 extends over 18 amino acids. CDR3 in DNA: TGTGCCAGCAGCTCCAACCCCCGTCAGTCCCTGGGTGGAAACACCATATATTTT. Translating it yields CASSSNPRQSLGGNTIYF.

The chain recombines TRBV10-1 with TRBJ2-2; possible D gene TRBD2, 5 bases. V gave up 6 bases and J gave up 6 bases, with 11 bases separating them. CDR1 is WNHNN and CDR2 is SYGVQD in the germline V gene (reference sequence). The CDR3 is 13 residues long. CDR3 loop: CASSTRRAGELFF. The CDR3 DNA is TGCGCCAGCAGCACTAGGCGTGCCGGGGAGCTGTTTTTT.

The CDR3 region has the DNA TGTGCCAGCAATAAGGGGGGCGGCTACACCTTC. This codes for CASNKGGGYTF. J is TRBJ1-2 and V is TRBV12-3 or TRBV12-4; D perhaps matches TRBD1 (6 bases). The CDR3 consists of 11 residues. Trimming removed 7 bases from V and 8 bases from J, with 11 bases in between.

The chain links TRBV7-2 to TRBJ2-5, with D unclear. V was shortened by 5 bases and J by 1 base, with 11 bases between the two germline ends. The CDR3 sequence is 14 residues long. The germline gives CDR1 SGHTA, CDR2 FQGNSA. Written as DNA, the CDR3 is TGTGCCAGCAGCAGCAGTGGTCCCCAAGAGACCCAGTACTTC. Translation gives CASSSSGPQETQYF.

This clone was observed a single time. The V call is TRBV28, the J call TRBJ2-7, with 8 bases fitting TRBD1. CDR3 size: 14 residues. Germline values: CDR1 MDHEN, CDR2 SYDVKM. V was clipped by 3 bases and J by 2 bases; unmatched bases: 3. CDR3 in amino acids: CASSFTGGPYEQYF. CDR3 bases: TGTGCCAGCAGTTTCACAGGGGGGCCCTACGAGCAGTACTTC.